One and the same sample provided the 15 T cell receptor beta chains below, sequenced in a study of breast tumors, draining lymph nodes, adjacent tissues. TCRdb reprocessed the multiplex PCR reads via MiXCR and lists one record per CDR3 protein. This table has roughly 80,000 distinct CDR3 sequences, about 21% appearing once. The lymph nodes were axillary draining lymph nodes from breast cancer patients. Input material: axillary lymph node tissue. These TCRs come from a female donor with breast cancer. Some clones in this sample may be carry-over from other donors' samples.

In regard to this clonotype: Since a much larger clone is just one base distant, this may be a read error. This chain connects TRBV4-1 to TRBJ2-7; D is tentatively TRBD1 or TRBD2 (6 bases each). Germline CDR1 is MGHRA and CDR2 is YSYEKL. This CDR3 is 17 amino acids long. Between the trimmed V and J ends, which lost 4 bases and 3 bases, there was a span of 22 bases. This CDR3 is CASSRGARPLNYYEQYF. DNA for the CDR3: TGCGCCAGCAGCCGGGGGGCGAGACCCCTTAACTACTACGAGCAGTACTTC.

This clonotype occurred a few times. This chain connects TRBV20-1 to TRBJ1-5; TRBD1 might be the D (5 bases). Between the trimmed V and J ends, which lost 5 bases and 5 bases, there was a span of 13 bases. CDR3 length: 13 residues. Germline loops: CDR1 DFQATT, CDR2 SNEGSKA (reference sequence). The CDR3 nucleotides are TGCAGTGCTCACGAGGACACCTATCAGCCCCAGCATTTT. Translating it yields CSAHEDTYQPQHF.

This clonotype showed up many times. The chain carries TRBV19 and TRBJ2-7; 7 nucleotides line up with TRBD2. This CDR3 has 15 amino acids. The germline V gene has CDR1 LNHDA and CDR2 SQIVND (reference sequence). Unmatched junction bases numbered 8, after V lost 3 bases and J lost 3 bases. The chain's CDR3 is CASSISGGEGYEQYF. The CDR3 nucleotides are TGTGCCAGTAGTATCTCGGGAGGAGAAGGCTACGAGCAGTACTTC.

This clonotype has a count of ten or more. This chain joins TRBV6-4 and TRBJ2-1, with D perhaps matching TRBD2 (5 bases). Germline CDR1 and CDR2: MRHNA and SNTAGT. V was clipped by 6 bases and J by 8 bases, with 20 bases between them. CDR3 size: 15 residues. CDR3 DNA sequence: TGTGCCAGCAGCCCTCTTCTAGCTGGCGCCGATGAGCAGTTCTTC. Translated, it gives CASSPLLAGADEQFF.

There are many counts of this clonotype. V is TRBV7-2 and J is TRBJ2-7; D unresolved. V was trimmed by 4 bases and J by 6 bases, leaving 16 bases between them. CDR3 length: 14 amino acids. The germline gives CDR1 SGHTA, CDR2 FQGNSA. The CDR3 is CASSSHRTPREQYF. The CDR3 nucleotides are TGTGCCAGCAGCTCCCACCGGACCCCTCGCGAGCAGTACTTC.

This clonotype has a count of ten or more. This rearrangement joins TRBV25-1 to TRBJ1-4; a weak D match, TRBD1 (5 bases). This CDR3 is built from 13 residues. Germline assignment: CDR1 MGHDK and CDR2 SYGVNS. With 4 bases removed from V and 5 bases from J, the gap between germline ends came to 8 bases. Written as DNA, the CDR3 is TGTGCCAGCAGTGGACAGCTAAATGAAAAACTGTTTTTT. This sequence encodes CASSGQLNEKLFF.

This clonotype was seen repeatedly, ten times or more. Here the CDR3 DNA reads TGTGCCAGCAGCACGGGACCGCTTCGTTCTGGGGCCAACGTCCTGACTTTC. Amino acids: CASSTGPLRSGANVLTF. V and J are TRBV5-8 and TRBJ2-6; perhaps D is TRBD1 or TRBD2 (5 bases each). The CDR3 is 17 amino acids. Trimming took 4 bases from V and 1 from J, leaving 15 bases between them. In germline, CDR1 is SGHTS, CDR2 YDEGEE.

This clonotype was counted ten times or more. V is TRBV10-3 and J is TRBJ2-3; TRBD2 agrees at 8 bases. Losses at the gene ends were 3 bases for V and 1 base for J; bases not matched to a gene: 0. Germline loops: CDR1 ENHRY, CDR2 SYGVKD. This CDR3 contains 14 residues. The CDR3 here is CAISDGRGTDTQYF. The CDR3 DNA reads as TGTGCCATCAGTGACGGGAGGGGCACAGATACGCAGTATTTT.

This clonotype was seen at least ten times. The V call is TRBV5-1, the J call TRBJ2-2; 15 nucleotides match TRBD2. The CDR3 has 18 amino acids. V lost 1 base, J lost 5 bases, and 6 bases stayed unmatched. Germline CDR1 SGHRS, CDR2 YFSETQ. The CDR3 sequence: CASSLPGTSGRPTGELFF. CDR3 sequence (DNA): TGCGCCAGCAGCTTGCCTGGGACTAGCGGGAGGCCAACCGGGGAGCTGTTTTTT.

Ten or more counts support this clonotype. This chain uses TRBV19 with TRBJ1-6, with unresolved D. The germline V gene has CDR1 LNHDA and CDR2 SQIVND (reference sequence). The germline V and J ends were trimmed by 5 bases and 4 bases, with 15 bases remaining between them. This CDR3 region has 16 residues. CDR3 region: CASSRETVSYNSPLHF. The CDR3 region has the DNA TGTGCCAGTAGTCGCGAGACGGTATCTTATAATTCACCCCTCCACTTT.

With regard to this clonotype: A clone one base away is much larger, so this may be a read error. The rearrangement joins TRBV24-1 to TRBJ2-2; 9 nucleotides line up with TRBD2. CDR1 and CDR2 (germline): KGHDR, SFDVKD. V lost 0 bases to trimming and J lost 7 bases; unmatched junction nucleotides: 11. There are 18 residues in the CDR3. The chain's CDR3 is CATSDLRAGGSNDGELFF. CDR3 DNA: TGTGCCACCAGTGATTTGCGAGCGGGAGGCTCGAACGACGGGGAGCTGTTTTTT.

This clonotype was detected ten times or more. This sequence joins TRBV10-3 and TRBJ2-5; possible D gene TRBD1, 6 bases. V was pared by 8 bases and J by 2 bases, with 18 bases between. Per germline, CDR1 ENHRY and CDR2 SYGVKD. The CDR3 has 15 amino acids. The CDR3, as DNA: TGTGCCATCTCACGTCCTTCTGGACAGCAAGAGACCCAGTACTTC. It yields the protein CAISRPSGQQETQYF.

Concerning this clonotype: This may be a read error: a much more frequent sequence differs by one nucleotide. V usage is TRBV19 and J usage is TRBJ2-5, with D possibly TRBD1 on 6 matching bases. This CDR3 region has 13 residues. Trimming took off 4 bases at V and 5 bases at J, with 11 bases between the two ends. Germline CDR1 and CDR2: LNHDA and SQIVND (reference sequence). The CDR3 spells CASSTGGHETQYF. The CDR3 region has the DNA TGTGCCAGTAGTACTGGGGGACATGAGACCCAGTACTTC.

The sample holds many counts of this clonotype. The chain combines TRBV12-3 or TRBV12-4 with TRBJ2-1; possibly TRBD1 or TRBD2 for D (5 bases each). The CDR3 runs to 14 residues. V lost 6 bases to trimming and J lost 4 bases, with 13 bases between them. The CDR3 here is CASSSGTTYNEQFF. The CDR3 nucleotides are TGTGCCAGCAGCTCCGGGACGACTTACAATGAGCAGTTCTTC.

V is TRBV28 and J is TRBJ1-5; TRBD1 agrees at 7 bases. The V and J ends lost 5 bases and 0 bases, in that order; junction bases with no gene match: 10. Germline V gene lookup returns CDR1 MDHEN and CDR2 SYDVKM. This CDR3 has 17 amino acids. The CDR3 nucleotides read TGTGCCAGCAGTCTGTCGACAGGGTGGGCTAGCAATCAGCCCCAGCATTTT. Protein sequence: CASSLSTGWASNQPQHF.